The rows below give T cell receptor beta chains drawn from one sample of a study of blood T cell repertoires in COVID-19. Produced via immunoSEQ multiplex PCR; TCRdb's table is partial and in-frame only. The data contain some 250,000 clones, approximately 82% of them singletons. Sequenced input: PBMCs or T cells enriched from blood (not recorded which). Receptors originate from a man between 35 and 55 years old who had recovered from COVID-19. Both conserved end residues are part of each CDR3. A D gene is named only where the DNA matches it firmly. Size is stated for part of the rows, as once, few or many counts, or as a class when the clone is expanded.

d_call	v_call	j_call	clone_size	cdr3_aa	cdr3_nt
TRBD1	TRBV7-6	TRBJ1-5	NA	CASSPAQGQPQHF	TGTGCCAGCAGCCCGGCACAGGGGCAGCCCCAGCATTTT
TRBD1	TRBV2	TRBJ1-5	NA	CASSRQGGNQPQHF	TGTGCCAGCAGTCGGCAGGGGGGCAATCAGCCCCAGCATTTT
TRBD1	TRBV5-4	TRBJ2-3	few	CASSLGQGPTDTQYF	TGTGCCAGCAGCTTGGGACAGGGTCCCACAGATACGCAGTATTTT
NA	TRBV6-5	TRBJ2-7	NA	CASSYSSGTYEQYF	TGTGCCAGCAGTTACTCTAGCGGTACCTACGAGCAGTACTTC
TRBD1	TRBV5-3	TRBJ1-5	NA	CARSLLQGGSNQPQHF	TGTGCCAGAAGCCTCTTACAAGGGGGCAGCAATCAGCCCCAGCATTTT
TRBD1	TRBV28	TRBJ2-2	NA	CASSRRTGLVFF	TGTGCCAGCAGCCGACGGACAGGTTTGGTGTTTTTT
NA	TRBV7-3	TRBJ2-7	NA	CASSLEGLSSYEQYF	TGTGCCAGCAGCTTAGAGGGACTGAGCTCCTACGAGCAGTACTTC
TRBD1	TRBV11-2	TRBJ1-3	few	CASSPGTGAGNTIYF	TGTGCCAGCAGCCCCGGGACAGGGGCTGGAAACACCATATATTTT
TRBD1	TRBV5-4	TRBJ1-1	NA	CASSGGPGQGATEAFF	TGTGCCAGCAGCGGGGGCCCCGGACAGGGTGCCACTGAAGCTTTCTTT
NA	TRBV9	TRBJ1-1	NA	CASSVGRFTEAFF	TGTGCCAGCAGCGTAGGGAGGTTCACTGAAGCTTTCTTT
NA	TRBV29-1	TRBJ2-7	NA	CSVEDKTYEQYF	TGCAGCGTTGAAGATAAGACTTACGAGCAGTACTTC
TRBD1	TRBV18	TRBJ1-2	NA	CASSPDRGKGYTF	TGTGCCAGCTCACCAGACAGGGGGAAAGGCTACACCTTC
NA	TRBV5-1	TRBJ2-1	NA	CASSLAREQFF	TGCGCCAGCAGCCTGGCTAGGGAGCAGTTCTTC
NA	TRBV12-3/TRBV12-4	TRBJ1-1	once	CASRKQEGTEAFF	TGTGCCAGCAGAAAACAGGAGGGGACTGAAGCTTTCTTT
TRBD1	TRBV28	TRBJ2-7	NA	CASSRDRGGEQYF	TGTGCCAGCAGCCGGGACAGGGGAGGCGAGCAGTACTTC
NA	TRBV7-9	TRBJ2-7	NA	CASSSTSGGLHYYEQYF	TGTGCCAGCAGCTCCACCTCTGGAGGCCTTCATTACTACGAGCAGTACTTC